The clone carrying this T cell receptor beta chain is categorized as medium-sized (0.01 to 0.1%). On each TCR cDNA molecule, a unique molecular identifier was present. TCRdb called the 5' RACE reads again in MiXCR, with one record for every CDR3 protein. The table includes roughly 10,000 distinct CDR3 sequences, around 22% detected once. The entry originates in a study of spatial heterogeneity in lung cancer. Study overall: Beta-chain sequences consistently outnumbered alpha-chain sequences in detection. Within raw reads, each unique TCR and UMI combination appeared on average more than ten times.

Indicated time point: sample taken at primary tumor resection. The input material, whole RNA from tumor, nontumor lung or frozen PBMC, was sequenced unsorted. Untreated early-stage non-small cell lung cancer patients, around 72 in total, were the donors. The germline gives CDR1 SGHDT, CDR2 YYEEEE. The CDR3 has 13 residues. The V and J ends lost 2 bases and 7 bases respectively, with 10 bases between them. Sequencing used PBMCs, obtained at surgery. This sequence originates from a female donor with early-stage non-small cell lung cancer. The chain uses TRBV5-6 and TRBJ2-1, with D uncertain. The CDR3 loop reads CASSFGLGNEQFF. The CDR3, as DNA: TGTGCCAGCAGCTTTGGGTTGGGGAATGAGCAGTTCTTC. The variable domain in full, completed from reference TRBV5-6 and TRBJ2-1, reads DAGVTQSPTHLIKTRGQQVTLRCSPKSGHDTVSWYQQALGQGPQFIFQYYEEEERQRGNFPDRFSGHQFPNYSSELNVNALLLGDSALYLCASSFGLGNEQFFGPGTRLTVL.